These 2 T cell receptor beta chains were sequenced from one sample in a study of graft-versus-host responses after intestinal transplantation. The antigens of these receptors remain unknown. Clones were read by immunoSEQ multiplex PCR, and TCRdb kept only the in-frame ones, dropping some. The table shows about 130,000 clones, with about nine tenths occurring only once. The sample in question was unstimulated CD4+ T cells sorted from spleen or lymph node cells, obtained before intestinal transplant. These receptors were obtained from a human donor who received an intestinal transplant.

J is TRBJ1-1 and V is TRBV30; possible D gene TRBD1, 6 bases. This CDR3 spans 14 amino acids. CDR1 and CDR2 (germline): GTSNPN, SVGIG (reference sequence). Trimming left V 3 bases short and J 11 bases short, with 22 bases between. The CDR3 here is CAWSLLGGAGRAFF. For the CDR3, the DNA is TGTGCCTGGAGCCTCCTCGGGGGGGCCGGGCGGGCTTTCTTT.

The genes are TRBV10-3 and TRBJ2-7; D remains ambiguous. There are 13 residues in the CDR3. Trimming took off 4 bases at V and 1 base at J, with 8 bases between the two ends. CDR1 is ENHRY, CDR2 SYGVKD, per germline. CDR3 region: CAISVKQSYEQYF. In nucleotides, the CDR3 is TGTGCCATCAGTGTTAAACAATCCTACGAGCAGTACTTC.